This T cell receptor beta chain emerged from a study of OX40 agonist ivuxolimab in advanced cancers. Study-wide results and limits: In general, CD8+ T cells held more expanded clones than CD4+ did, on average.

As for this clone: Antigen unknown.

This CDR3 region has 12 residues. Germline-derived CDR1 and CDR2 are GTSNPN and SVGIG (reference sequence). V was pared by 2 bases and J by 5 bases, with 7 bases between. Using immunoSEQ multiplex PCR, the repertoire was profiled, and TCRdb retains in-frame clones only, with some absent. This table has some 25,000 clones, 88% appearing once. The source of this sequence is an adult with an advanced solid tumor such as melanoma, head and neck, liver or kidney cancer. This sequence joins TRBV30 and TRBJ1-5, with D perhaps TRBD1 (5 bases). The sample consisted of CD4+ or CD8+ T cells sorted from blood, taken in a trial of the OX40 agonist ivuxolimab. DNA of the CDR3: TGTGCCTGGAGTTGGGGGGATCAGCCCCAGCATTTT. This codes for CAWSWGDQPQHF.